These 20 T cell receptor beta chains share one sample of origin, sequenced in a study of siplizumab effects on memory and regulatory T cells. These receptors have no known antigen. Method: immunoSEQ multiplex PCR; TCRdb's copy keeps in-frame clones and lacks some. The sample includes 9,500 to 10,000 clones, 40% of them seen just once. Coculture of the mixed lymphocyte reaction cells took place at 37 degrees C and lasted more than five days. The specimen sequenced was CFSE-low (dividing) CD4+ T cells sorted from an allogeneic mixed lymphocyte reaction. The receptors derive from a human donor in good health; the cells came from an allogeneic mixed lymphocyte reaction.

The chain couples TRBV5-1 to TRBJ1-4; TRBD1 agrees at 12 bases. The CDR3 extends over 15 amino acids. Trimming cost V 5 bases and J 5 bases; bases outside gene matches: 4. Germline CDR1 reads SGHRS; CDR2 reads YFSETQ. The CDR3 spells CASSGTGGLNEKLFF. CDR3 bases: TGCGCCAGCAGTGGGACAGGGGGCCTCAATGAAAAACTGTTTTTT.

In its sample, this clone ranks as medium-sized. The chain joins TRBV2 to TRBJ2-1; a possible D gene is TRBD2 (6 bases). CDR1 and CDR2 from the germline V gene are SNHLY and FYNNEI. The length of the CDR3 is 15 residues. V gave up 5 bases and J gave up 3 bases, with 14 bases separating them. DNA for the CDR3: TGTGCCAGCAGTTCCGGGACTCAAATCTACAATGAGCAGTTCTTC. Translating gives CASSSGTQIYNEQFF. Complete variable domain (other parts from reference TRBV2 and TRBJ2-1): EPEVTQTPSHQVTQMGQEVILRCVPISNHLYFYWYRQILGQKVEFLVSFYNNEISEKSEIFDDQFSVERPDGSNFTLKIRSTKLEDSAMYFCASSSGTQIYNEQFFGPGTRLTVL.

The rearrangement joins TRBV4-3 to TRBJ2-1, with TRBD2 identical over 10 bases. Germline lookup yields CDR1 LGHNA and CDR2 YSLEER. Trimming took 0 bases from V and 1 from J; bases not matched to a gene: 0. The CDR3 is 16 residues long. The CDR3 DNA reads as TGCGCCAGCAGCCAAGAGGGACTAGCGTCCTACAATGAGCAGTTCTTC. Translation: CASSQEGLASYNEQFF.

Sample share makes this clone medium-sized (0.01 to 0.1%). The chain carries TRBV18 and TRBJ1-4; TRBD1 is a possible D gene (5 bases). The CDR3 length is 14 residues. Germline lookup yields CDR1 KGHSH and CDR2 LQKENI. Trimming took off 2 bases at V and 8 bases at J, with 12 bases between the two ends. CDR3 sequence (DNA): TGTGCCAGCTCACCATCAGGGCTGTTCGAAAAACTGTTTTTT. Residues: CASSPSGLFEKLFF.

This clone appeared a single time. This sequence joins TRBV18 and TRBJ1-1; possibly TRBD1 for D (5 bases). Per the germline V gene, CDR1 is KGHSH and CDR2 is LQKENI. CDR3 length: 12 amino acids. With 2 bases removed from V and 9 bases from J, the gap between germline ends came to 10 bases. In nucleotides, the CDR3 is TGTGCCAGCTCACCAGCGACAGCTAAAGCTTTCTTT. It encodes CASSPATAKAFF.

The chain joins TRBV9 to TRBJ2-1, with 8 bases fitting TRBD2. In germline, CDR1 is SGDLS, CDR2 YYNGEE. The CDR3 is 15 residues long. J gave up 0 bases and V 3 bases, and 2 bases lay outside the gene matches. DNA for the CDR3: TGTGCCAGCAGCGATACTAGCGGCTCCTACAATGAGCAGTTCTTC. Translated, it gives CASSDTSGSYNEQFF.

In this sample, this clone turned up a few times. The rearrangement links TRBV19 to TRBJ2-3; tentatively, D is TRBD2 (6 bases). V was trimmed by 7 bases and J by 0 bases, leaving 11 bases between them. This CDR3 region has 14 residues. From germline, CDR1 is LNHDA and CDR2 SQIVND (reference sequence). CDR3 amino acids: CASKVAASTDTQYF. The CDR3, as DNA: TGTGCCAGTAAAGTAGCGGCTAGCACAGATACGCAGTATTTT.

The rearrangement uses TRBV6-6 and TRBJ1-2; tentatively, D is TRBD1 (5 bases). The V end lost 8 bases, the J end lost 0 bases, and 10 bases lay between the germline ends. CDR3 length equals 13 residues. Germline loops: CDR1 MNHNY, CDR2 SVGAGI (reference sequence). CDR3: CASRRDANYGYTF. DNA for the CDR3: TGTGCCAGCCGAAGGGACGCTAACTATGGCTACACCTTC.

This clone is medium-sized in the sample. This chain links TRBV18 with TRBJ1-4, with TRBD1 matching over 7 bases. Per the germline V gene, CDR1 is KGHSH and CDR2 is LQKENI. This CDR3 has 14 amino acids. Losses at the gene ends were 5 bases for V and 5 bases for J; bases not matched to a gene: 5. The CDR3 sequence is CASSKDRSNEKLFF. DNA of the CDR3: TGTGCCAGCTCAAAGGACAGGAGCAATGAAAAACTGTTTTTT.

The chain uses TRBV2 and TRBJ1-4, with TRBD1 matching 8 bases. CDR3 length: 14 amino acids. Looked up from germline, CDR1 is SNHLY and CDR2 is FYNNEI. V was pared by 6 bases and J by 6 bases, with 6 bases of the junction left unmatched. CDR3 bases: TGTGCCAGCAGGCTCCTGGGACAGGATGAAAAACTGTTTTTT. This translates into CASRLLGQDEKLFF.

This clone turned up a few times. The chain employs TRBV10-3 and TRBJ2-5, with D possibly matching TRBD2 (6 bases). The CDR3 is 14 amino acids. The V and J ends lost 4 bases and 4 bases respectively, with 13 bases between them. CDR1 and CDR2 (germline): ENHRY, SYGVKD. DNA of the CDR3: TGTGCCATCAGTGCGTGGGGGGATGCAGAGACCCAGTACTTC. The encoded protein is CAISAWGDAETQYF.

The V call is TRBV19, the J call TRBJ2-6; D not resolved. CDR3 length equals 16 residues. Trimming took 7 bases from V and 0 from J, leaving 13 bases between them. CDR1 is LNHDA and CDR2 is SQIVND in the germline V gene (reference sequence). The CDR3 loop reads CASTPDRSSGANVLTF. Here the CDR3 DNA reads TGTGCCAGTACTCCCGACCGCTCCTCTGGGGCCAACGTCCTGACTTTC.

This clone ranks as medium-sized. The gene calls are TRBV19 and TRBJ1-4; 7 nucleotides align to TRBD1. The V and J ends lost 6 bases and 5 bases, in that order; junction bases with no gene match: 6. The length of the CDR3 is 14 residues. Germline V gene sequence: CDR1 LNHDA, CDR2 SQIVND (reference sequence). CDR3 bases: TGTGCCAGTAGCTACAGGGGAGGGAATGAAAAACTGTTTTTT. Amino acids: CASSYRGGNEKLFF. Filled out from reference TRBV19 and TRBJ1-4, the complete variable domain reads DGGITQSPKYLFRKEGQNVTLSCEQNLNHDAMYWYRQDPGQGLRLIYYSQIVNDFQKGDIAEGYSVSREKKESFPLTVTSAQKNPTAFYLCASSYRGGNEKLFFGSGTQLSVL.

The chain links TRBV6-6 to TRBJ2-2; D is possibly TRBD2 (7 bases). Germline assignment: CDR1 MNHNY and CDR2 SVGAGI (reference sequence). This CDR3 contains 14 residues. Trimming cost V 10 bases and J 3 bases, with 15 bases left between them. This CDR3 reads CAINREGDTGELFF. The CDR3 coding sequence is TGTGCCATCAACAGGGAGGGGGACACCGGGGAGCTGTTTTTT.

For the CDR3, the DNA is TGTGCCAGCTCCTTGGGGGTCAGGGACGAGCAGTACTTC. This encodes CASSLGVRDEQYF. V is TRBV18 and J is TRBJ2-7; D possibly uses TRBD1 or TRBD2 (5 bases each). Looked up from germline, CDR1 is KGHSH and CDR2 is LQKENI. CDR3 length equals 13 residues. V was shortened by 6 bases and J by 5 bases, with 14 bases between the two germline ends. Full variable domain (missing parts from reference TRBV18 and TRBJ2-7): NAGVMQNPRHLVRRRGQEARLRCSPMKGHSHVYWYRQLPEEGLKFMVYLQKENIIDESGMPKERFSAEFPKEGPSILRIQQVVRGDSAAYFCASSLGVRDEQYFGPGTRLTVT.

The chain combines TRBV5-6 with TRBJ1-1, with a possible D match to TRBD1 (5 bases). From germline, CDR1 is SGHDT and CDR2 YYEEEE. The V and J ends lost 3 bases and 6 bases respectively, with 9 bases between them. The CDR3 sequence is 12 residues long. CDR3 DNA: TGTGCCAGCAGCTCAGGGTTCTCTGAAGCTTTCTTT. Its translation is CASSSGFSEAFF.

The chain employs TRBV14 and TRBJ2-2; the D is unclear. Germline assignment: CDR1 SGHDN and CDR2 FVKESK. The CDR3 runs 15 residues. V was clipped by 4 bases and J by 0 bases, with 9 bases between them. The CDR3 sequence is CASSLRPANTGELFF. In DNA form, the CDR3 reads TGTGCCAGCAGCCTGCGACCGGCGAACACCGGGGAGCTGTTTTTT. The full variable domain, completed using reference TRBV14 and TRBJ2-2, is EAGVTQFPSHSVIEKGQTVTLRCDPISGHDNLYWYRRVMGKEIKFLLHFVKESKQDESGMPNNRFLAERTGGTYSTLKVQPAELEDSGVYFCASSLRPANTGELFFGEGSRLTVL.

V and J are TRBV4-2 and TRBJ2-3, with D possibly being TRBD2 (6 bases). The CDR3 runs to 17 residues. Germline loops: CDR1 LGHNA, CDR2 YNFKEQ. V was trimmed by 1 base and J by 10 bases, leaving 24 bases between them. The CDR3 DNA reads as TGTGCCAGCAGCCAAGGAGGACACGGAGGGGTGACAGTGCCGCAGTATTTT. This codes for CASSQGGHGGVTVPQYF.

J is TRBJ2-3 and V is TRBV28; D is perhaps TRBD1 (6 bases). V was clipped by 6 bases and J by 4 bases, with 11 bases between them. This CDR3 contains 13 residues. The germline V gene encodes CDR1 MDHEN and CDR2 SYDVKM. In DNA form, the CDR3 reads TGTGCCAGCAGGAAACAGGGCGCAGATACGCAGTATTTT. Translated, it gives CASRKQGADTQYF.

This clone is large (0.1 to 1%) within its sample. The CDR3 loop reads CASSPRAGPYEQYF. CDR3 bases: TGTGCCAGCAGCCCCCGAGCGGGCCCCTACGAGCAGTACTTC. The chain is built from TRBV7-2 and TRBJ2-7; weak D call: TRBD2 (6 bases). The CDR3 is 14 residues long. Germline CDR1 SGHTA, CDR2 FQGNSA. Trimming took 5 bases from V and 2 from J, leaving 13 bases between them.